This T cell receptor (beta chain) was recovered during a study of blood T cell repertoires in COVID-19. Ages ranged from roughly 18 to 100 years, with residence in about two dozen US areas. V was shortened by 3 bases and J by 1 base, with 6 bases between the two germline ends. The CDR3 is made up of 13 amino acids. Per the germline V gene, CDR1 is MDHEN and CDR2 is SYDVKM. Data came from immunoSEQ multiplex PCR; TCRdb stores just in-frame clones and leaves some out. The sample holds 230,000 or so clones, 80% to 90% seen once. The chain is built from TRBV28 and TRBJ1-2; no firm D call. The source of this sequence is a woman between 50 and 59 years old with acute COVID-19. Material for sequencing was PBMCs or T cells enriched from blood (not recorded which). DNA of the CDR3: TGTGCCAGCAGTTTCGGGGATAACTATGGCTACACCTTC. Its translation: CASSFGDNYGYTF.